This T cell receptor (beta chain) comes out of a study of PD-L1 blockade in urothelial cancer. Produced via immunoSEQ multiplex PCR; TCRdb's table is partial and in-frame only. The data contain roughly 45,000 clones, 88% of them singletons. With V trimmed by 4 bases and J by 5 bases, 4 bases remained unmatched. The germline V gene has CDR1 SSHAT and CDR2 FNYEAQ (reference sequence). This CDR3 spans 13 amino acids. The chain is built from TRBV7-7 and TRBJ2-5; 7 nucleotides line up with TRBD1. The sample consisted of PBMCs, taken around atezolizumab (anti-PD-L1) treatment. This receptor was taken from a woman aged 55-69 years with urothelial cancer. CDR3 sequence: CASSSTGMETQYF. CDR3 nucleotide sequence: TGTGCCAGCAGCTCGACAGGGATGGAGACCCAGTACTTC.